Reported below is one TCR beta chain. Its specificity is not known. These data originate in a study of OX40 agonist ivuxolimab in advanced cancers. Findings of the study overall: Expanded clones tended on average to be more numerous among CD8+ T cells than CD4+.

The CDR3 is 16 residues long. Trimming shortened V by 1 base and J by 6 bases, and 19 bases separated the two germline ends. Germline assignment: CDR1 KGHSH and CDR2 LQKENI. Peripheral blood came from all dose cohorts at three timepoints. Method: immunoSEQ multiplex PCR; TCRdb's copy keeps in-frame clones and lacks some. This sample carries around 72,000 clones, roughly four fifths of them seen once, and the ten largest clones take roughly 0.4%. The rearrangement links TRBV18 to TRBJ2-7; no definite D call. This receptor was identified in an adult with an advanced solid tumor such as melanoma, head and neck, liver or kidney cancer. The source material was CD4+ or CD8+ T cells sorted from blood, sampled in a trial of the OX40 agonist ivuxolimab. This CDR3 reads CASSPHPGSSPGEQYF. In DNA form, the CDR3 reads TGTGCCAGCTCACCACACCCCGGGTCATCCCCCGGCGAGCAGTACTTC.